This T cell receptor beta chain stems from a study of T cell responses to AZD1222 COVID-19 vaccine. Looking at the study overall: Second-dose schedules of about 4 or about 12 weeks were combined.

Study outcomes and limitations: Most donors were white British and more were female, and clonal diversity was possibly underestimated. No repertoire was sampled before or during the peak T cell response, only after it. Reports indicate that nearly half of spike-specific TCRs are directed at unmutated variant regions.

Assay used: immunoSEQ multiplex PCR; TCRdb lists only in-frame clones, some missing. The sample holds approximately 160,000 clones, 85% to 95% seen once. The V and J ends lost 2 bases and 5 bases respectively, with 9 bases between them. The germline CDR1 and CDR2 sequences are SNHLY and FYNNEI. The CDR3 spans 14 residues. A word on this clone: Antigen unknown.

This receptor was obtained from an adult in good health. Sequenced here: peripheral blood, sampled on day 0 of AZD1222 vaccination. This rearrangement joins TRBV2 to TRBJ2-2; no clear D. CDR3 sequence reads: CASSEYSLTGELFF. The CDR3 DNA reads as TGTGCCAGCAGTGAATACAGCCTAACCGGGGAGCTGTTTTTT.